These T cell receptor beta chains were read from a single sample in a study of blood T cell repertoires in COVID-19. TCRdb's copy holds only in-frame clones and misses some; the assay was immunoSEQ multiplex PCR. This repertoire shows 210,000 or so clones, 85% to 90% found once; its top ten account for about 2.5%. The sample comprised peripheral blood. The source is a man aged 25-45 years with COVID-19, enrolled during active disease. CDR3s include the opening cysteine and the closing phenylalanine or tryptophan. A D gene is named only where the DNA matches it firmly. Where a row states a size, it is once, few, many or the class of an expanded clone; other rows omit it.

d_call clone_size j_call cdr3_length v_call cdr3_nt cdr3_aa
TRBD1 - TRBJ1-1 16 TRBV28 TGTGCCAGCAGTTCGGGACAGGGGGGAGGAAGAACTGAAGCTTTCTTT CASSSGQGGGRTEAFF
TRBD1 - TRBJ1-1 14 TRBV10-3 TGTGCCATCAACCGACAGGGAATGAACACTGAAGCTTTCTTT CAINRQGMNTEAFF
- - TRBJ2-7 12 TRBV29-1 TGCAGCGCCTGGGGCCGATACTACGAGCAGTACTTC CSAWGRYYEQYF
- - TRBJ1-3 14 TRBV28 TGTGCCAGCAAGAGGGTATCCTCTGGAAACACCATATATTTT CASKRVSSGNTIYF
TRBD1 - TRBJ2-7 16 TRBV5-5 TGTGCCAGCAGCTTAAGGGTGGGGACAGACTCCTACGAGCAGTACTTC CASSLRVGTDSYEQYF
- - TRBJ1-1 16 TRBV7-9 TGTGCCAGCACCATTAGGGGAGGGGCGGGGAAGACTGAAGCTTTCTTT CASTIRGGAGKTEAFF
- - TRBJ2-5 14 TRBV7-3 TGTGCCAGCAGCCCCGGAGGGGCCCAGGAGACCCAGTACTTC CASSPGGAQETQYF
TRBD1 - TRBJ1-4 14 TRBV27 TGTGCCAGCACCAAACAGGGGTTGAGTGAAAAACTGTTTTTT CASTKQGLSEKLFF
TRBD1 - TRBJ2-7 16 TRBV20-1 TGCAGTGCTAGTTCTACTGAGACAGGGGGGGCGGACGAGCAGTACTTC CSASSTETGGADEQYF
- - TRBJ1-2 16 TRBV18 TGTGCCAGCTCACCACCGAGCAGGGTAACTAACTATGGCTACACCTTC CASSPPSRVTNYGYTF
- - TRBJ2-3 16 TRBV12-2 TGTGCAAGTCGCGGGACTAGCGGGAGTCTGACAGATACGCAGTATTTT CASRGTSGSLTDTQYF
TRBD1 - TRBJ1-3 19 TRBV7-9 TGTGCCAGCAGCTTCAACAACCCACGGGGACAGGGGAAGGAAAACACCATATATTTT CASSFNNPRGQGKENTIYF
TRBD2 - TRBJ2-7 13 TRBV12-3/TRBV12-4 TGTGCCAGCAGTTGGACTAGCGGCTACGAGCAGTACTTC CASSWTSGYEQYF
- - TRBJ1-6 13 TRBV12-3/TRBV12-4 TGTGCCAGCAGTTTAACCGGAGGGGCACCCCTCCACTTT CASSLTGGAPLHF
TRBD1 few TRBJ1-6 13 TRBV27 TGTGCCAGCAGAGGACAGGGGTGGTCACCCCTCCACTTT CASRGQGWSPLHF
TRBD1 once TRBJ1-5 15 TRBV2 TGTGCCAGCAAGGGGACAGGGTATAGCAATCAGCCCCAGCATTTT CASKGTGYSNQPQHF
- - TRBJ2-7 14 TRBV30 TGTGCCTGGAGTGGTCTCGTCCAGGGAACCGAGCAGTACTTC CAWSGLVQGTEQYF